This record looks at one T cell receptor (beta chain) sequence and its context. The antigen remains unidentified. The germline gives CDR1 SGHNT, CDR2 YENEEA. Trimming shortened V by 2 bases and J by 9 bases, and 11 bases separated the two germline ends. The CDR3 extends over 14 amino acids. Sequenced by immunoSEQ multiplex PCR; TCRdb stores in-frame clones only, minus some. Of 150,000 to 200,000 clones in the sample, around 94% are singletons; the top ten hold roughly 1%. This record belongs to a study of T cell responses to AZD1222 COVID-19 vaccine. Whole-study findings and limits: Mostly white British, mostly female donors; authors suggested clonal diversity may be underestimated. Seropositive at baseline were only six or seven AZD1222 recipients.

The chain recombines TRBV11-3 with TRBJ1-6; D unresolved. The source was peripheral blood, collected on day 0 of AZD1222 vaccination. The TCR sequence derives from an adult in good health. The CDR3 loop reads CASSLYGVVSPLHF. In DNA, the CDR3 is TGTGCCAGCAGCTTATACGGGGTAGTTTCACCCCTCCACTTT. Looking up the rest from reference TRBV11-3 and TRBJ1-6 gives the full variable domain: EAGVVQSPRYKIIEKKQPVAFWCNPISGHNTLYWYLQNLGQGPELLIRYENEEAVDDSQLPKDRFSAERLKGVDSTLKIQPAELGDSAVYLCASSLYGVVSPLHFGNGTRLTVT.